The next 22 T cell receptor beta chains were all read from a single sample in a study of cytomegalovirus exposure and HLA in healthy donors. With 60 Vbeta and 13 Jbeta primers, the PCR was carried out. Only in-frame clones appear in the TCRdb table, and some are missing; sequencing was by immunoSEQ multiplex PCR. Altogether over 200,000 clones are present, 78% being singletons, with the ten largest covering less than 4.5%. Material for sequencing was PBMCs. These TCRs come from a male donor in good health and CMV-seronegative.

This chain uses TRBV11-2 with TRBJ2-1; no definite D call. Germline V CDR1 and CDR2: SGHAT, FQNNGV. Trimming left V 5 bases short and J 6 bases short, with 17 bases between. This CDR3 contains 15 residues. This chain's CDR3 is CASSLRLGSANEQFF. The CDR3 DNA is TGTGCCAGCAGCCTACGTCTCGGGTCCGCCAATGAGCAGTTCTTC. Full variable domain (missing parts from reference TRBV11-2 and TRBJ2-1): EAGVAQSPRYKIIEKRQSVAFWCNPISGHATLYWYQQILGQGPKLLIQFQNNGVVDDSQLPKDRFSAERLKGVDSTLKIQPAKLEDSAVYLCASSLRLGSANEQFFGPGTRLTVL.

V is TRBV6-5 and J is TRBJ1-1, with D unresolved. V was trimmed by 8 bases and J by 8 bases, leaving 12 bases between them. Germline values: CDR1 MNHEY, CDR2 SVGAGI. The CDR3 consists of 11 residues. CDR3 sequence: CASLAEREAFF. CDR3 nucleotide sequence: TGTGCCAGCCTGGCAGAAAGAGAAGCTTTCTTT.

The genes are TRBV6-1 and TRBJ2-5; D tentatively fits TRBD1 or TRBD2 (5 bases each). TRBJ2-7 explains the end of the DNA better; the J call may be wrong. The length of the CDR3 is 16 residues. Germline V gives CDR1 MNHNS, CDR2 SASEGT. CDR3 region: CASSEAAAGLGGEQYF. In DNA form, the CDR3 reads TGTGCCAGCAGTGAAGCGGCGGCAGGACTTGGGGGCGAGCAGTACTTC.

The V gene is TRBV6-5, the J gene TRBJ2-5; D might be TRBD1 (6 bases). The end of the DNA fits TRBJ2-7 better, so the J call may be wrong. Germline loops: CDR1 MNHEY, CDR2 SVGAGI. This CDR3 comprises 13 residues. For the CDR3, the DNA is TGTGCCAGCAGTGAAGGGGGTCAGTACGAGCAGTACTTC. It encodes CASSEGGQYEQYF.

V and J are TRBV5-6 and TRBJ2-7; 12 bases align to TRBD2. This CDR3 spans 18 amino acids. The V segment lost 0 bases and the J segment 6 bases; nucleotides outside the gene matches: 13. Germline loops: CDR1 SGHDT, CDR2 YYEEEE. This chain's CDR3 is CASSLGRVRLAGETEQYF. DNA for the CDR3: TGTGCCAGCAGCTTGGGTAGAGTACGACTAGCGGGAGAGACCGAGCAGTACTTC.

The chain carries TRBV28 and TRBJ1-3; tentatively, D is TRBD1 (5 bases). CDR1 is MDHEN and CDR2 is SYDVKM in the germline V gene. This CDR3 is built from 12 residues. Trimming shortened V by 7 bases and J by 7 bases, and 11 bases separated the two germline ends. The CDR3 sequence is CASTIQGNTIYF. DNA for the CDR3: TGTGCCAGCACGATCCAGGGTAACACCATATATTTT.

The chain is built from TRBV7-9 and TRBJ1-3, with D perhaps TRBD1 (5 bases). Trimming cost V 4 bases and J 4 bases, with 17 bases left between them. In germline, CDR1 is SEHNR, CDR2 FQNEAQ (reference sequence). This CDR3 is 16 amino acids long. CDR3 region: CASSSSRGVAGNTIYF. DNA of the CDR3: TGTGCCAGCAGCTCGTCCCGGGGGGTGGCCGGAAACACCATATATTTT. Drawing the rest from reference TRBV7-9 and TRBJ1-3, the complete variable domain is DTGVSQNPRHKITKRGQNVTFRCDPISEHNRLYWYRQTLGQGPEFLTYFQNEAQLEKSRLLSDRFSAERPKGSFSTLEIQRTEQGDSAMYLCASSSSRGVAGNTIYFGEGSWLTVV.

This clone was picked up one time. The chain employs TRBV9 and TRBJ1-1; no reliable D call. The CDR3 is 13 amino acids. Germline loops: CDR1 SGDLS, CDR2 YYNGEE. V lost 0 bases and J 7 bases, leaving 10 bases between the germline ends. The CDR3 protein is CASSVVTSHEAFF. Here the CDR3 DNA reads TGTGCCAGCAGCGTAGTTACATCTCATGAAGCTTTCTTT.

The rearrangement links TRBV5-1 to TRBJ1-2, with D maybe TRBD1 (6 bases). V lost 4 bases and J lost 4, with 17 bases in between. Germline V gives CDR1 SGHRS, CDR2 YFSETQ. This CDR3 is built from 15 residues. The CDR3 DNA follows: TGCGCCAGCAGCAAGCCGGAGACAGGATTCTATGGCTACACCTTC. Translated: CASSKPETGFYGYTF. Full variable domain (rest looked up from reference TRBV5-1 and TRBJ1-2): KAGVTQTPRYLIKTRGQQVTLSCSPISGHRSVSWYQQTPGQGLQFLFEYFSETQRNKGNFPGRFSGRQFSNSRSEMNVSTLELGDSALYLCASSKPETGFYGYTFGSGTRLTVV.

The CDR3 sequence is CASSVDDSGTYNEQFF. The CDR3 DNA follows: TGTGCCAGCAGCGTAGATGATAGCGGGACCTACAATGAGCAGTTCTTC. The chain carries TRBV9 and TRBJ2-1, with 8 bases matching TRBD2. Germline V CDR1 and CDR2: SGDLS, YYNGEE. The CDR3 sequence is 16 residues long. V trimming: 0 bases; J trimming: 2 bases; junction bases outside the gene matches: 4.

The genes are TRBV11-3 and TRBJ2-3, with TRBD1 as a possible D gene (5 bases). The CDR3 is 15 residues long. Germline V lookup: CDR1 SGHNT, CDR2 YENEEA. Trimming removed 1 base at V and 1 base at J, with 9 bases between. The CDR3 nucleotides are TGTGCCAGCAGCTTAGGACAGACCCGCACAGATACGCAGTATTTT. Its translation: CASSLGQTRTDTQYF.

V is TRBV4-2 and J is TRBJ2-7; 10 bases are shared with TRBD2. Germline V gene lookup returns CDR1 LGHNA and CDR2 YNFKEQ. V trimming: 0 bases; J trimming: 3 bases; junction bases outside the gene matches: 5. The CDR3 spans 16 residues. The CDR3 protein is CASSQDLAGDYYEQYF. DNA of the CDR3: TGTGCCAGCAGCCAAGATCTAGCGGGAGATTACTACGAGCAGTACTTC.

This chain connects TRBV5-1 to TRBJ2-5, with TRBD1 identical over 7 bases. The closer fit of TRBJ2-7 to the DNA end suggests the J call may be wrong. CDR3 size: 14 residues. Germline V lookup: CDR1 SGHRS, CDR2 YFSETQ. As DNA, the CDR3 is TGCGCCAGCAGCTACAACAGGGGTTCCTACGAGCAGTACTTC. This gives the protein CASSYNRGSYEQYF.

The chain recombines TRBV28 with TRBJ2-5, with no clear D. The tail of the sequence fits TRBJ2-7 better, so the J call may be wrong. Germline-derived CDR1 and CDR2 are MDHEN and SYDVKM. CDR3 size: 11 residues. In DNA, the CDR3 is TGTGCCAGCAGTTTAGGAGCCGAGCAGTACTTC. Its translation: CASSLGAEQYF.

The chain joins TRBV15 to TRBJ2-2, with 7 bases lining up with TRBD1. V lost 2 bases, J lost 12 bases, and 9 bases stayed unmatched. The CDR3 is 14 residues long. Germline CDR1 and CDR2: LNHNV and YYDKDF (reference sequence). The CDR3 reads CATSRTGTVRKLFF. In DNA form, the CDR3 reads TGTGCCACCAGCAGAACTGGGACAGTCCGAAAGCTGTTTTTT.

The gene calls are TRBV5-1 and TRBJ2-5; 7 bases align to TRBD1. The J call may be wrong; the DNA end is better matched by TRBJ2-7. Looked up from germline, CDR1 is SGHRS and CDR2 is YFSETQ. The CDR3 extends over 16 amino acids. The DNA of the CDR3 is TGCGCCAGCAGCCCGGCGGATTGGGACAGCTCCTACGAGCAGTACTTC. It codes for CASSPADWDSSYEQYF.

Only one count was recorded for this clone. This chain connects TRBV2 to TRBJ1-3; D ambiguous. Per the germline V gene, CDR1 is SNHLY and CDR2 is FYNNEI. The CDR3 sequence is 12 residues long. The V and J ends lost 0 bases and 8 bases respectively, with 5 bases between them. This chain's CDR3 is CASSEASYTIYF. CDR3 nucleotide sequence: TGTGCCAGCAGTGAAGCTTCATACACCATATATTTT.

This chain joins TRBV18 and TRBJ2-7; D is unresolved. The germline gives CDR1 KGHSH, CDR2 LQKENI. V was clipped by 0 bases and J by 3 bases, with 18 bases between them. This CDR3 region has 17 residues. CDR3 region: CASSPPSSEPDFYEQYF. The CDR3, as DNA: TGTGCCAGCTCACCACCGTCCAGCGAACCCGACTTCTACGAGCAGTACTTC. Looking up the rest from reference TRBV18 and TRBJ2-7 gives the full variable domain: NAGVMQNPRHLVRRRGQEARLRCSPMKGHSHVYWYRQLPEEGLKFMVYLQKENIIDESGMPKERFSAEFPKEGPSILRIQQVVRGDSAAYFCASSPPSSEPDFYEQYFGPGTRLTVT.

The chain uses TRBV28 and TRBJ2-4; D may be TRBD1 (6 bases). Trimming took off 7 bases at V and 9 bases at J, with 22 bases between the two ends. The germline V gene has CDR1 MDHEN and CDR2 SYDVKM. This CDR3 is built from 15 residues. CDR3 sequence: CASMRPQGSLGIQYF. CDR3 coding DNA: TGTGCCAGCATGAGGCCTCAGGGGTCCCTGGGCATTCAGTACTTC.

The rearrangement uses TRBV15 and TRBJ2-2; perhaps TRBD2 as D (5 bases). This CDR3 comprises 14 residues. Germline-derived CDR1 and CDR2 are LNHNV and YYDKDF (reference sequence). V lost 0 bases, J lost 9 bases, and 11 bases lay in between. CDR3 in DNA: TGTGCCACCAGCAGAGATACGGCGGGCAGGGAGCTGTTTTTT. Translation gives CATSRDTAGRELFF.

This clone was seen a handful of times. The gene calls are TRBV11-2 and TRBJ2-1; a weak D match, TRBD2 (6 bases). The germline V and J ends were trimmed by 4 bases and 4 bases, with 17 bases remaining between them. The CDR3 runs 16 residues. Per germline, CDR1 SGHAT and CDR2 FQNNGV. This CDR3 is CASSSPAGTQYNEQFF. DNA for the CDR3: TGTGCCAGCAGCTCCCCCGCCGGGACTCAATACAATGAGCAGTTCTTC.

This chain links TRBV7-2 with TRBJ2-1, with D possibly TRBD1 on 6 matching bases. CDR1 is SGHTA and CDR2 is FQGNSA in the germline V gene. The CDR3 covers 15 residues. Trimming stripped 1 base from V and 16 bases from J, with 23 bases between. CDR3 amino acids: CASSLDVGVGDNHFF. CDR3 DNA sequence: TGTGCCAGCAGCTTAGATGTCGGTGTTGGGGACAATCACTTCTTC.